Below are 11 T cell receptor beta chains sequenced from a single sample in a study of T cells in Graves' hyperthyroidism and ophthalmopathy. RNA transcripts gave rise to amplified TCR beta CDR3 regions. A set of HTBI primers served as the primers for a first-round RT-PCR of the TCR CDR3. MiXCR, applied by TCRdb to the multiplex PCR reads, yields one record per CDR3 protein. The sample contains a few hundred thousand distinct CDR3 sequences, around 17% of which appear only once. The sequenced material came from blood. The receptors derive from a woman between 45 and 60 years old with Graves' hyperthyroidism.

This clonotype occurred many times. The chain links TRBV7-2 to TRBJ2-4; 14 positions match TRBD2. Germline-derived CDR1 and CDR2 are SGHTA and FQGNSA. The CDR3 length is 18 residues. With V trimmed by 5 bases and J by 0 bases, 6 bases remained unmatched. CDR3 residues: CASSKGLAGVSAKNIQYF. For the CDR3, the DNA is TGTGCCAGCAGCAAGGGACTAGCGGGAGTATCAGCCAAAAACATTCAGTACTTC.

V and J are TRBV20-1 and TRBJ2-5; TRBD2 is a possible D gene (5 bases). V lost 3 bases and J 9 bases, leaving 14 bases between the germline ends. Germline V gene lookup returns CDR1 DFQATT and CDR2 SNEGSKA (reference sequence). This CDR3 region has 12 residues. The CDR3 coding sequence is TGCAGTGCTAGGGACCATCTGGAGGCCCAGTACTTC. It encodes CSARDHLEAQYF.

This clonotype was seen ten or more times. The chain has TRBV18 and TRBJ2-1, with 9 bases matching TRBD2. The V gene end was trimmed by 2 bases and the J gene end by 8 bases; junction bases not matched to a gene: 7. The CDR3 extends over 15 amino acids. CDR1 is KGHSH, CDR2 LQKENI, per germline. DNA of the CDR3: TGTGCCAGCTCACCAGTAGCGGGAGTGGGCGATGAGCAGTTCTTC. This encodes CASSPVAGVGDEQFF.

In this sample, this clonotype turned up a few times. The rearrangement joins TRBV5-8 to TRBJ2-7; 12 bases fit TRBD2. The V and J ends lost 0 bases and 1 base, in that order; junction bases with no gene match: 5. Germline CDR1 is SGHTS and CDR2 is YDEGEE. The CDR3 contains 17 residues. The CDR3 spells CASSLGTSGVPSYEQYF. For the CDR3, the DNA is TGTGCCAGCAGCTTGGGGACTAGCGGGGTCCCTTCCTACGAGCAGTACTTC.

The gene calls are TRBV14 and TRBJ2-1, with 9 bases fitting TRBD2. J lost 2 bases, V lost 3 bases, and 5 bases had no gene match. From germline, CDR1 is SGHDN and CDR2 FVKESK. This CDR3 has 16 amino acids. Here the CDR3 DNA reads TGTGCCAGCAGCCACCGACTAGCGGAAACCTACAATGAGCAGTTCTTC. Amino acid sequence: CASSHRLAETYNEQFF.

This clonotype appeared many times. The rearrangement joins TRBV7-3 to TRBJ2-1, with 9 bases lining up with TRBD1. The CDR3 covers 14 residues. From germline, CDR1 is SGHTA and CDR2 FQGTGA. The junction had 7 bases not matched to a gene; V was cut back by 6 bases and J by 7 bases. The CDR3 DNA sequence: TGTGCCAGCAGTCGGACAGGGGTGGGGAATGAGCAGTTCTTC. Its protein product is CASSRTGVGNEQFF.

This clonotype appeared many times. This chain joins TRBV12-3 or TRBV12-4 and TRBJ2-1; 9 bases fit TRBD2. The ends lost 1 base at V and 8 bases at J; junction bases unmatched: 9. There are 16 residues in the CDR3. The CDR3: CASSLVRLAGSDEQFF. CDR3 sequence (DNA): TGTGCCAGCAGTTTAGTGCGGCTAGCGGGAAGCGATGAGCAGTTCTTC.

This clonotype came up a few times. The rearrangement links TRBV25-1 to TRBJ2-5, with 9 bases that match TRBD1. The germline CDR1 and CDR2 sequences are MGHDK and SYGVNS. There are 16 residues in the CDR3. J was trimmed by 4 bases and V by 1 base; bases with no gene match: 7. CDR3 in amino acids: CASSESVWTGVETQYF. DNA of the CDR3: TGTGCCAGCAGTGAATCGGTGTGGACAGGGGTAGAGACCCAGTACTTC.

In this sample, this clonotype turned up a few times. The chain is built from TRBV19 and TRBJ1-2; 8 bases are shared with TRBD1. The trim removed 4 bases at V and 4 bases at J, leaving 11 bases unmatched. The CDR3 length is 16 residues. Per the germline V gene, CDR1 is LNHDA and CDR2 is SQIVND (reference sequence). CDR3 sequence reads: CASSTTGTGNPYGYTF. CDR3 bases: TGTGCCAGTAGTACAACTGGGACAGGTAACCCCTATGGCTACACCTTC.

DNA for the CDR3: TGTGCCAGCAGCTCCCACCACAGGGACTTACAGGAGACCCAGTACTTC. Amino acid sequence: CASSSHHRDLQETQYF. The chain combines TRBV9 with TRBJ2-5, with D perhaps matching TRBD1 or TRBD2 (6 bases each). CDR3 size: 16 residues. From germline, CDR1 is SGDLS and CDR2 YYNGEE. Trimming pared 4 bases from V and 5 bases from J, leaving 21 bases between.

This clonotype was seen only a few times. The V call is TRBV7-6, the J call TRBJ2-2; TRBD1 agrees at 7 bases. Trimming at V came to 5 bases and at J to 1 base, leaving 7 bases not matched to a gene. There are 16 residues in the CDR3. CDR1 and CDR2 (germline): SGHVS, FNYEAQ. The CDR3 loop reads CASSARGGGNTGELFF. In DNA form, the CDR3 reads TGTGCCAGCAGCGCAAGAGGGGGCGGGAACACCGGGGAGCTGTTTTTT.